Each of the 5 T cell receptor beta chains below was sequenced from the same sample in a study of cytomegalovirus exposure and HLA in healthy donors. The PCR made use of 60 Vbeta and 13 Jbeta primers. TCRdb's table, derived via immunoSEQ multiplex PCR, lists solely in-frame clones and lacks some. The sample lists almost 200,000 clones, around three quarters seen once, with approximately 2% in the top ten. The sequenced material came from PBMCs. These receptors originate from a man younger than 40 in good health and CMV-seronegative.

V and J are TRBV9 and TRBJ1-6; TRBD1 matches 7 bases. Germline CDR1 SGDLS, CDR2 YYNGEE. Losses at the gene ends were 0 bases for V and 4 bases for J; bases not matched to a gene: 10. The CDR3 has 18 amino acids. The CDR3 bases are TGTGCCAGCAGCGTAGCCCCCTTCGGGGACAGATATAATTCACCCCTCCACTTT. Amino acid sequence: CASSVAPFGDRYNSPLHF.

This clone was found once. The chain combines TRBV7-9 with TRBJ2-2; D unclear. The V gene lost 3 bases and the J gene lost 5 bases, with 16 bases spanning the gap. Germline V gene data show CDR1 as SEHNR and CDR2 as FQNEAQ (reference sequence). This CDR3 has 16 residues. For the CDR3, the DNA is TGTGCCAGCAGCTTTCCCCAGACAAGCCTAACCGGGGAGCTGTTTTTT. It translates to CASSFPQTSLTGELFF.

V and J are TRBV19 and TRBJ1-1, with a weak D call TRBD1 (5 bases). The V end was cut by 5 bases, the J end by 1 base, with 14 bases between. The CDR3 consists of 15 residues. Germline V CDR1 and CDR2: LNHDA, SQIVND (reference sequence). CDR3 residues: CASSADTRRNTEAFF. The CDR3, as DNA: TGTGCCAGTAGTGCGGACACCCGGAGGAACACTGAAGCTTTCTTT.

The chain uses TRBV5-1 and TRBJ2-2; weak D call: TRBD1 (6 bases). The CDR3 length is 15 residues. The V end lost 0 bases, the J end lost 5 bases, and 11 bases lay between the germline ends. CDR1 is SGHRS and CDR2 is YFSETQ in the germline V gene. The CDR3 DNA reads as TGCGCCAGCAGCTTGGCGGCAGGGGATACCGGGGAGCTGTTTTTT. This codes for CASSLAAGDTGELFF.

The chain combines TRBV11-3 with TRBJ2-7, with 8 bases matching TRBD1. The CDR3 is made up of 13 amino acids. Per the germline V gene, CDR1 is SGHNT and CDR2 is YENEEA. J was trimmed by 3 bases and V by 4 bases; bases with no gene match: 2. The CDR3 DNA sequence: TGTGCCAGCAGCTCCGGACAGGGCTACGAGCAGTACTTC. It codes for CASSSGQGYEQYF.